This TCR beta chain was found in a study of T cells in Graves' hyperthyroidism and ophthalmopathy. From RNA transcripts, TCR beta CDR3 regions were amplified. Researchers ran a first-round RT-PCR on the TCR CDR3 using the HTBI primer set. One entry per CDR3 protein results from TCRdb running MiXCR on the multiplex PCR reads. In the table there are some 400,000 distinct CDR3 sequences, about 18% of which are singletons. This clonotype has at least ten counts. The sequenced material came from blood. The TCR originated in a woman aged 18-29 years with Graves' hyperthyroidism.

The CDR3 coding sequence is TGTGCCACCAGTGATTACGGGGTTCAGCCCCAGCATTTT. Residues: CATSDYGVQPQHF. The chain uses TRBV24-1 and TRBJ1-5, with D unresolved. CDR3 length: 13 amino acids. Germline V CDR1 and CDR2: KGHDR, SFDVKD. V dropped 2 bases and J dropped 6 bases, with 7 bases sitting between them.